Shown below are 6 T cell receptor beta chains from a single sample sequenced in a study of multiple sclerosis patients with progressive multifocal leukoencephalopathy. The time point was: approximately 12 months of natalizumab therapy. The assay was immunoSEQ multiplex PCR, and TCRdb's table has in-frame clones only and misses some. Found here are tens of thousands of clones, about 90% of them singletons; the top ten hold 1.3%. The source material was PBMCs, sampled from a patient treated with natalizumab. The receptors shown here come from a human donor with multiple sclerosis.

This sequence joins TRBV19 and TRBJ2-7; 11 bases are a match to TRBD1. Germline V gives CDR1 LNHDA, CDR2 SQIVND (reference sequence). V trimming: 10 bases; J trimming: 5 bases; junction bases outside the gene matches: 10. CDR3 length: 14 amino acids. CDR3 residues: CATDSGQGADEQYF. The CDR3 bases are TGTGCCACCGATTCCGGACAGGGGGCCGACGAGCAGTACTTC. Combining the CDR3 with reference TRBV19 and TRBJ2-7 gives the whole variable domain DGGITQSPKYLFRKEGQNVTLSCEQNLNHDAMYWYRQDPGQGLRLIYYSQIVNDFQKGDIAEGYSVSREKKESFPLTVTSAQKNPTAFYLCATDSGQGADEQYFGPGTRLTVT.

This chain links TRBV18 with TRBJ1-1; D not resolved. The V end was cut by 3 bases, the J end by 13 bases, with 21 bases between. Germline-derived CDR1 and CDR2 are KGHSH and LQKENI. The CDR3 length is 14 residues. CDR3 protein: CASSPGKGNSSGFF. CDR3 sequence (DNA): TGTGCCAGCTCACCTGGGAAGGGAAACAGCTCGGGTTTCTTT.

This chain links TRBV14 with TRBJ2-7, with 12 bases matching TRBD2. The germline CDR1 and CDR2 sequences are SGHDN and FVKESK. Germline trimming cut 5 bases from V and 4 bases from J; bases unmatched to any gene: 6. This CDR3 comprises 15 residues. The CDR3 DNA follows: TGTGCCAGCAGCGTGGGACTAGCGGGCTATTACGAGCAGTACTTC. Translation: CASSVGLAGYYEQYF.

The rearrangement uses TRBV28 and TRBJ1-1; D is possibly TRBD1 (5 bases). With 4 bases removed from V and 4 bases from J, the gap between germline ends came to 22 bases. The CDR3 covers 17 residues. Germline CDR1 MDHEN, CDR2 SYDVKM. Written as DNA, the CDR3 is TGTGCCAGCAGTTCCATCCGGGCTTCCGGGGGGGGCACTGAAGCTTTCTTT. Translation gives CASSSIRASGGGTEAFF. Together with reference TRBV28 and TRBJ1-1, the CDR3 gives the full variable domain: DVKVTQSSRYLVKRTGEKVFLECVQDMDHENMFWYRQDPGLGLRLIYFSYDVKMKEKGDIPEGYSVSREKKERFSLILESASTNQTSMYLCASSSIRASGGGTEAFFGQGTRLTVV.

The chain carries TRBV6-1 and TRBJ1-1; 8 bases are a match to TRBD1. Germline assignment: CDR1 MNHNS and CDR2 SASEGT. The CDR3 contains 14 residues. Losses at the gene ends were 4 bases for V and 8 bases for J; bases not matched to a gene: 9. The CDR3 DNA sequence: TGTGCCAGCAGTGGCAATCAGGGGGCCCGGGAAGCTTTCTTT. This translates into CASSGNQGAREAFF.

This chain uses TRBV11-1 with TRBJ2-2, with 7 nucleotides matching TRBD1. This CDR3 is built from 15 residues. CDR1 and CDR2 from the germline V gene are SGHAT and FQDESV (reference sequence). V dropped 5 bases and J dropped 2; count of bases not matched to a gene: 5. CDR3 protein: CASSPRQGNTGELFF. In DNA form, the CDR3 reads TGTGCCAGCAGCCCGAGACAGGGCAACACCGGGGAGCTGTTTTTT.